This T cell receptor beta chain came from a study of identical twins. Study findings and constraints: Low generation probability was overrepresented in out-of-frame alpha sequences shared by twins. Abundant beta clonotypes from cord blood had fewer insertions, unlike memory repertoires, which showed none.

Via MiXCR, TCRdb re-called the 5' RACE reads, giving one row per CDR3 protein. In the table there are some 500,000 distinct CDR3 sequences, 7.5% to 10% of which are singletons. Germline CDR1 SGDLS, CDR2 YYNGEE. V was cut by 3 bases and J by 5 bases, with 12 bases left in between. This CDR3 has 13 residues. This clonotype was recorded a few times. Its target is unknown. These data also formed part of another study, on yellow fever vaccine responses in identical twins. Per that paper: Each twin's T cell response to the vaccine was reported to look partly convergent and partly personalized.

The gene calls are TRBV9 and TRBJ2-7; D call uncertain. Source material: PBMCs. This sequence originates from a woman under 30 in good health. CDR3 bases: TGTGCCAGCAGCGCACCCTCGGGCGACGAGCAGTACTTC. Its translation: CASSAPSGDEQYF. Full variable domain (missing parts from reference TRBV9 and TRBJ2-7): DSGVTQTPKHLITATGQRVTLRCSPRSGDLSVYWYQQSLDQGLQFLIQYYNGEERAKGNILERFSAQQFPDLHSELNLSSLELGDSALYFCASSAPSGDEQYFGPGTRLTVT.